This is a list of T cell receptor beta chains from one sample in a study of OX40 agonist ivuxolimab in advanced cancers. Assay: immunoSEQ multiplex PCR; the TCRdb copy retains only in-frame clones and omits some. The data contain 70,000 to 85,000 clones, around four fifths of them singletons. The specimen was CD4+ or CD8+ T cells sorted from blood, collected in a trial of the OX40 agonist ivuxolimab. Receptor source: an adult with an advanced solid tumor such as melanoma, head and neck, liver or kidney cancer. CDR3s include the opening cysteine and the closing phenylalanine or tryptophan. D genes are given only for firm matches. Some rows have no size entry. The others give once, few or many, or a class for an expanded clone.

TRBJ2-2,once,TRBD1,TRBV4-2,CASSLRLQGTGELFF,TGTGCCAGCAGCCTAAGACTACAGGGGACCGGGGAGCTGTTTTTT
TRBJ2-5,NA,NA,TRBV7-2,CASSLGALIQETQYF,TGTGCCAGCAGCTTAGGCGCTCTGATCCAAGAGACCCAGTACTTC
TRBJ2-1,NA,TRBD2,TRBV7-2,CASSLTGLAGVSYNEQFF,TGTGCCAGCAGCTTAACGGGACTAGCGGGAGTATCCTACAATGAGCAGTTCTTC
TRBJ1-2,NA,TRBD1,TRBV7-9,CASSPDRAQGYGYTF,TGTGCCAGCAGCCCCGATCGGGCACAGGGGTATGGCTACACCTTC
TRBJ1-6,NA,TRBD1,TRBV6-5,CASSYGDREGSPLHF,TGTGCCAGCAGTTACGGGGACAGGGAGGGTTCACCCCTCCACTTT
TRBJ2-3,NA,NA,TRBV5-4,CASSPDSTDTQYF,TGTGCCAGCAGCCCGGACAGCACAGATACGCAGTATTTT
TRBJ1-2,NA,TRBD1,TRBV6-6,CASSSGQGARGYTF,TGTGCCAGCAGCTCCGGACAGGGGGCGCGAGGCTACACCTTC
TRBJ2-1,NA,TRBD2,TRBV6-5,CASSYSTSGSLYEQFF,TGTGCCAGCAGTTACTCGACTAGCGGGAGTCTCTATGAGCAGTTCTTC
TRBJ2-4,NA,NA,TRBV5-1,CASSLQGPQAKNIQYF,TGCGCCAGCAGCTTGCAGGGACCCCAAGCCAAAAACATTCAGTACTTC
TRBJ2-1,NA,NA,TRBV2,CASSEALGNEQFF,TGTGCCAGCAGTGAAGCGTTGGGGAATGAGCAGTTCTTC
TRBJ2-2,NA,NA,TRBV2,CASLARGYNTGELFF,TGTGCCAGCCTCGCCAGGGGTTACAACACCGGGGAGCTGTTTTTT
TRBJ2-5,NA,NA,TRBV7-9,CASSYGETQYF,TGTGCCAGCAGCTACGGAGAGACCCAGTACTTC
TRBJ2-1,once,NA,TRBV18,CASSPFDRAGNEQFF,TGTGCCAGCTCACCATTTGATAGGGCAGGCAATGAGCAGTTCTTC
TRBJ1-3,NA,NA,TRBV11-2,CASSLDPPGGLSGNTIYF,TGTGCCAGCAGCTTAGACCCCCCCGGGGGGCTGTCTGGAAACACCATATATTTT
TRBJ2-7,NA,NA,TRBV28,CASSPVGDVYEQYF,TGTGCCAGCAGTCCCGTAGGGGACGTTTACGAGCAGTACTTC
TRBJ1-1,NA,NA,TRBV27,CASSLGLNTEAFF,TGTGCCAGCAGTTTAGGCCTAAACACTGAAGCTTTCTTT
TRBJ2-1,NA,NA,TRBV25-1,CASRETGRYNEQFF,TGTGCCAGCAGAGAGACCGGAAGATACAATGAGCAGTTCTTC
TRBJ2-5,NA,NA,TRBV5-1,CASSSGTHQETQYF,TGCGCCAGCAGCTCCGGGACACATCAAGAGACCCAGTACTTC
TRBJ2-2,NA,NA,TRBV30,CAWSGPVNTGELFF,TGTGCCTGGTCCGGGCCTGTCAACACCGGGGAGCTGTTTTTT
TRBJ2-5,NA,NA,TRBV27,CASSWTPQETQYF,TGTGCCAGCAGTTGGACTCCCCAAGAGACCCAGTACTTC
TRBJ2-5,few,NA,TRBV5-4,CASSTGDSYQETQYF,TGTGCCAGCAGCACGGGGGACAGTTACCAAGAGACCCAGTACTTC
TRBJ2-7,NA,NA,TRBV28,CASSWVGYEQYF,TGTGCCAGCAGTTGGGTCGGCTACGAGCAGTACTTC
TRBJ2-5,NA,NA,TRBV5-1,CASSFTGKGWETQYF,TGCGCCAGCAGCTTTACTGGAAAGGGATGGGAGACCCAGTACTTC
TRBJ1-5,few,NA,TRBV30,CAWSRQDHQPQHF,TGTGCCTGGAGCAGACAGGATCATCAGCCCCAGCATTTT
TRBJ1-2,NA,TRBD1,TRBV28,CASSENPGTVKGYTF,TGTGCCAGCAGTGAAAACCCCGGGACAGTAAAAGGCTACACCTTC
TRBJ1-2,few,TRBD1,TRBV2,CAGRRGQENYGYTF,TGTGCCGGACGGAGGGGACAGGAAAACTATGGCTACACCTTC
TRBJ1-5,NA,NA,TRBV27,CASSLDSGSRQPQHF,TGTGCCAGCAGTTTAGATTCAGGTTCCCGGCAGCCCCAGCATTTT
TRBJ2-1,NA,NA,TRBV6-1,CASSERGRGSYNEQFF,TGTGCCAGCAGTGAAAGGGGGCGGGGGAGCTACAATGAGCAGTTCTTC
TRBJ1-2,NA,NA,TRBV14,CASSPGGGAGLYGYTF,TGTGCCAGCAGCCCGGGCGGGGGCGCGGGGCTCTATGGCTACACCTTC
TRBJ2-2,NA,TRBD2,TRBV27,CASTRGLAGAGTGELFF,TGTGCCAGCACCCGCGGACTAGCGGGAGCAGGTACCGGGGAGCTGTTTTTT
TRBJ2-1,NA,NA,TRBV28,CASGLSPDNEQFF,TGTGCCAGCGGACTGAGCCCAGACAATGAGCAGTTCTTC
TRBJ1-4,NA,NA,TRBV4-1,CASSQDIDTPTNEKLFF,TGCGCCAGCAGCCAAGATATCGACACCCCAACTAATGAAAAACTGTTTTTT
TRBJ2-1,once,TRBD1,TRBV7-9,CASSSGTGGGNEQFF,TGTGCCAGCAGCTCAGGGACAGGGGGCGGAAATGAGCAGTTCTTC